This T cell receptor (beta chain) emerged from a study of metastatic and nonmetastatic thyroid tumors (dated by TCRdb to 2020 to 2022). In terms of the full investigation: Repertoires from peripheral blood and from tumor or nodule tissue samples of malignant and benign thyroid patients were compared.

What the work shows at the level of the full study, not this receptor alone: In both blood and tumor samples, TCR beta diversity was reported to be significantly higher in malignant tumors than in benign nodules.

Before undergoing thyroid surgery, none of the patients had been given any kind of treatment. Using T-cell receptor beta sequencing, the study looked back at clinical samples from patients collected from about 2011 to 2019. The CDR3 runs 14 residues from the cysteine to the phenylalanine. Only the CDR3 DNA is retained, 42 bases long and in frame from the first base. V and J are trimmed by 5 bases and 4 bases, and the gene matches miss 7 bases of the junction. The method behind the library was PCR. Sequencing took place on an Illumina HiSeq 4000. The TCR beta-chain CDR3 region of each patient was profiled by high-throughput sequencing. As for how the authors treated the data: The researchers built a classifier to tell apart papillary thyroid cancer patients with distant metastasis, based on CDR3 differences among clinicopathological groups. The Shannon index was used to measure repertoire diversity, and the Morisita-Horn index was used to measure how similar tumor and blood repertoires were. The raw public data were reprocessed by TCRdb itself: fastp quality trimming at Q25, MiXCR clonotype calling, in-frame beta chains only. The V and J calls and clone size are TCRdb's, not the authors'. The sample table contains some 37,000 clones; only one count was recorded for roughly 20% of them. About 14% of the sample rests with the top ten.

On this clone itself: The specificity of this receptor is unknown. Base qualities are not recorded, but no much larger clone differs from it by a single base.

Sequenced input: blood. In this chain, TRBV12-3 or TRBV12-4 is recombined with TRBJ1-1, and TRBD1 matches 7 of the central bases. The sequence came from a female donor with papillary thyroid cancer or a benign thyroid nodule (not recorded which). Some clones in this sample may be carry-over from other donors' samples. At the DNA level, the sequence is TGTGCCAGCAGTGCAGGGGGAGAAAGCACTGAAGCTTTCTTT. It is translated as CASSAGGESTEAFF.